The 18 T cell receptor beta chains in this list originate from one sample, sequenced in a study of cytomegalovirus exposure and HLA in healthy donors. In the PCR, 60 Vbeta and 13 Jbeta primers were used. Data came from immunoSEQ multiplex PCR; TCRdb stores just in-frame clones and leaves some out. Of 90,000 to 140,000 clones in the sample, roughly 80% were seen once. The sample comprised PBMCs. These receptors were taken from a woman in her 40s in good health and CMV-seropositive.

The rearrangement joins TRBV2 to TRBJ1-2; D not certain. The ends were cut back, 3 bases at V and 2 bases at J, with 4 bases in the middle. This CDR3 is 12 amino acids long. Germline CDR1 is SNHLY and CDR2 is FYNNEI. The CDR3 loop reads CASSDRNYGYTF. DNA for the CDR3: TGTGCCAGCAGTGACAGGAACTATGGCTACACCTTC.

In its sample, this clone was seen once. CDR3: CASSRINYGYTF. The CDR3 nucleotides read TGTGCCAGTAGCCGTATTAACTATGGCTACACCTTC. This chain links TRBV19 with TRBJ1-2; D remains unclear. Germline assignment: CDR1 LNHDA and CDR2 SQIVND (reference sequence). Deletions cut 6 bases from V and 1 base from J, with 6 bases between. The CDR3 runs 12 residues.

The V gene is TRBV7-8, the J gene TRBJ2-7; TRBD2 agrees at 10 bases. CDR1 is SGHVS, CDR2 FQNEAQ, per germline. The V gene end was trimmed by 3 bases and the J gene end by 2 bases; junction bases not matched to a gene: 4. CDR3 size: 15 residues. CDR3 in DNA: TGTGCCAGCAGCTTGAGCGGGGGGGGAGCCTACGAGCAGTACTTC. Translation: CASSLSGGGAYEQYF.

This clone was seen only a few times. The J gene is TRBJ1-2, the V gene TRBV11-2; the D gene is possibly TRBD1 (5 bases). Germline V lookup: CDR1 SGHAT, CDR2 FQNNGV. This CDR3 has 14 residues. V was cut by 7 bases and J by 5 bases, with 17 bases left in between. The CDR3 sequence is CASTRPGGRYGYTF. CDR3 bases: TGTGCCAGCACCCGACCGGGGGGGAGGTATGGCTACACCTTC.

The genes are TRBV18 and TRBJ1-5; TRBD1 agrees at 8 bases. V was clipped by 3 bases and J by 4 bases; unmatched bases: 2. Germline CDR1 KGHSH, CDR2 LQKENI. This CDR3 has 14 amino acids. The CDR3 spells CASSPQGANQPQHF. DNA of the CDR3: TGTGCCAGCTCACCCCAGGGGGCGAATCAGCCCCAGCATTTT.

V usage is TRBV4-3 and J usage is TRBJ2-7, with 8 positions matching TRBD1. The CDR3 extends over 16 amino acids. V shed 4 bases, J shed 4 bases, and the junction held 12 bases outside the gene matches. Germline V lookup: CDR1 LGHNA, CDR2 YSLEER. The CDR3 protein is CASSLQARTGIYEQYF. The DNA for the CDR3 is TGCGCCAGCAGCCTGCAGGCCAGGACAGGGATTTACGAGCAGTACTTC.

The chain joins TRBV19 to TRBJ2-5; TRBD1 aligns across 9 bases. V trimming: 3 bases; J trimming: 5 bases; junction bases outside the gene matches: 10. The CDR3 consists of 16 residues. Per the germline V gene, CDR1 is LNHDA and CDR2 is SQIVND (reference sequence). The CDR3 bases are TGTGCCAGTAGTATTTGGGGGACAGGGAGGGAGGAGACCCAGTACTTC. Its protein is CASSIWGTGREETQYF.

The J gene is TRBJ1-6, the V gene TRBV7-9; D gene unclear. CDR1 is SEHNR, CDR2 FQNEAQ, per germline (reference sequence). Trimming removed 5 bases at V and 5 bases at J, with 10 bases between. The CDR3 spans 14 residues. CDR3: CASSDNTHNSPLHF. Here the CDR3 DNA reads TGTGCCAGCAGCGATAACACCCATAATTCACCCCTCCACTTT.

The V and J genes are TRBV29-1 and TRBJ2-1; TRBD2 might be the D (6 bases). Germline-derived CDR1 and CDR2 are SQVTM and ANQGSEA. The CDR3 consists of 14 residues. V was pared by 4 bases and J by 6 bases, with 16 bases between. CDR3 residues: CSVGGTGVGNEQFF. CDR3 DNA sequence: TGCAGCGTTGGCGGAACGGGAGTAGGCAATGAGCAGTTCTTC.

The gene calls are TRBV27 and TRBJ1-4; no reliable D call. Germline V lookup: CDR1 MNHEY, CDR2 SMNVEV (reference sequence). Between the trimmed V and J ends, which lost 1 base and 4 bases, there was a span of 16 bases. This CDR3 is 17 amino acids long. The CDR3 spells CASSLFAPGSDNEKLFF. Written as DNA, the CDR3 is TGTGCCAGCAGTTTATTTGCTCCAGGTTCGGATAATGAAAAACTGTTTTTT.

The chain joins TRBV28 to TRBJ1-5; tentatively, D is TRBD1 (5 bases). This CDR3 is built from 14 residues. V was pared by 2 bases and J by 9 bases, with 14 bases between. CDR1 is MDHEN, CDR2 SYDVKM, per germline. The CDR3 DNA is TGTGCCAGCAGTTTAGTTCCAATGGGGCGGCCCCAGCATTTT. Amino acid sequence: CASSLVPMGRPQHF.

In this sample, this clone turned up once. V usage is TRBV7-2 and J usage is TRBJ2-3; 7 nucleotides match TRBD2. Germline CDR1 SGHTA, CDR2 FQGNSA. Losses at the gene ends were 8 bases for V and 2 bases for J; bases not matched to a gene: 7. The CDR3 has 14 residues. The CDR3 loop is CASSLRGVTDTQYF. The DNA for the CDR3 is TGTGCCAGCTCCCTCCGGGGGGTCACAGATACGCAGTATTTT.

Written as DNA, the CDR3 is TGTGCCAGAAAGCGGGCTAGCGGTGACAGGGAGCAGTTCTTC. This codes for CARKRASGDREQFF. The rearrangement links TRBV2 to TRBJ2-1; perhaps TRBD2 as D (7 bases). The germline CDR1 and CDR2 sequences are SNHLY and FYNNEI. Trimming removed 9 bases from V and 10 bases from J, with 22 bases in between. The CDR3 length is 14 residues. Using reference TRBV2 and TRBJ2-1 for the parts outside the CDR3, the full variable domain is EPEVTQTPSHQVTQMGQEVILRCVPISNHLYFYWYRQILGQKVEFLVSFYNNEISEKSEIFDDQFSVERPDGSNFTLKIRSTKLEDSAMYFCARKRASGDREQFFGPGTRLTVL.

The CDR3 DNA reads TGTGCCAGCAGTGAAACAGGGTACCACGCTGAAGCTTTCTTT. Translating gives CASSETGYHAEAFF. This chain connects TRBV6-4 to TRBJ1-1; the D gene is possibly TRBD1 (6 bases). The CDR3 consists of 14 residues. Trimming stripped 3 bases from V and 6 bases from J, with 14 bases between. Germline loops: CDR1 MRHNA, CDR2 SNTAGT.

This sequence joins TRBV6-5 and TRBJ2-3; a possible D gene is TRBD1 (5 bases). The V gene's germline CDR1 is MNHEY and CDR2 SVGAGI. CDR3 length: 16 amino acids. Trimming took off 3 bases at V and 2 bases at J, with 15 bases between the two ends. DNA for the CDR3: TGTGCCAGCAGTTATCAGGCAGGGCGACTCACAGATACGCAGTATTTT. This translates into CASSYQAGRLTDTQYF.

Concerning this clone itself: Other DNA sequences in the same sample also yield this CDR3. This chain connects TRBV5-1 to TRBJ1-1; TRBD1 matches at 10 bases. Germline V lookup: CDR1 SGHRS, CDR2 YFSETQ. The V segment lost 4 bases and the J segment 3 bases; nucleotides outside the gene matches: 6. This CDR3 spans 15 amino acids. The CDR3 spells CASSPTGTGDTEAFF. In DNA, the CDR3 is TGCGCCAGCAGCCCTACCGGGACAGGGGACACTGAAGCTTTCTTT.

The chain couples TRBV6-1 to TRBJ1-5; D unresolved. The CDR3 spans 13 residues. Trimming left V 1 base short and J 5 bases short, with 6 bases between. CDR1 MNHNS and CDR2 SASEGT come from the germline V gene. The CDR3 nucleotides are TGTGCCAGCAGTGAAGGTGTCGATCAGCCCCAGCATTTT. Protein: CASSEGVDQPQHF.

Turning to this clone: Relative to the germline gene, one junction end is altered; a read error may explain this. The chain recombines TRBV5-4 with TRBJ1-3; tentative D call: TRBD1 (6 bases). Germline loops: CDR1 SGHNT, CDR2 YYREEE (reference sequence). This CDR3 has 15 residues. For the CDR3, the DNA is TGCGCCAGCAGCCAAGAACAGGGAGGGGTGGACACCATATATTTT. Amino acid sequence: CASSQEQGGVDTIYF. The whole variable domain, filled in from reference TRBV5-4 and TRBJ1-3, reads ETGVTQSPTHLIKTRGQQVTLRCSSQSGHNTVSWYQQALGQGPQFIFQYYREEENGRGNFPPRFSGLQFPNYSSELNVNALELDDSALYLCASSQEQGGVDTIYFGEGSWLTVV.